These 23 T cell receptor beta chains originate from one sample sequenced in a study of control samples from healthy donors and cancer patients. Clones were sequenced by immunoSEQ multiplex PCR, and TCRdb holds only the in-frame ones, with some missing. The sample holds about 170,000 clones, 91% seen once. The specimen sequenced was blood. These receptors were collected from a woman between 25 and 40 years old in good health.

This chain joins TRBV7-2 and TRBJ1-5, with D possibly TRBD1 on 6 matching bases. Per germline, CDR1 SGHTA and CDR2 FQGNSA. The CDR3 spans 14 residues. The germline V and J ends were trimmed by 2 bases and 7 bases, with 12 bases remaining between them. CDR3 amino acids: CASSLTGIRQPQHF. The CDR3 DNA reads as TGTGCCAGCAGCTTAACAGGGATTCGGCAGCCCCAGCATTTT.

CDR3 region: CASSANTEAFF. The CDR3 nucleotides are TGTGCCAGCAGCGCGAATACTGAAGCTTTCTTT. The chain combines TRBV7-9 with TRBJ1-1; no clear D. The CDR3 consists of 11 residues. V lost 5 bases to trimming and J lost 5 bases, with 6 bases between them. Germline V gene sequence: CDR1 SEHNR, CDR2 FQNEAQ (reference sequence).

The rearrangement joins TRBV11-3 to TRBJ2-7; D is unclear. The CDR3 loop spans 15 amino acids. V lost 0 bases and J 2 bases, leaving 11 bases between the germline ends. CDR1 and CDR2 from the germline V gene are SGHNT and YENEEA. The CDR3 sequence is CASSLDLRIPYEQYF. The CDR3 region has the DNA TGTGCCAGCAGCTTAGATCTCAGGATTCCCTACGAGCAGTACTTC.

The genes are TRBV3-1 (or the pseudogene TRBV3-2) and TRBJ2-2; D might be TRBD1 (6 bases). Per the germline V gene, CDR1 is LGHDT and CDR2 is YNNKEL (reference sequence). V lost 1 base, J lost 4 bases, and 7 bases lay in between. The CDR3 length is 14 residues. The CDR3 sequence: CASSQGGGTGELFF. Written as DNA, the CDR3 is TGTGCCAGCAGCCAAGGAGGGGGCACCGGGGAGCTGTTTTTT.

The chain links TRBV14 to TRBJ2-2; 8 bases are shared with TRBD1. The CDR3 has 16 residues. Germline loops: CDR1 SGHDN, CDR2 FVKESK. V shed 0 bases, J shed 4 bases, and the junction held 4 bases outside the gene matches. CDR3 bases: TGTGCCAGCAGCCAAGATTGGACAGGGACCACCGGGGAGCTGTTTTTT. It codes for CASSQDWTGTTGELFF.

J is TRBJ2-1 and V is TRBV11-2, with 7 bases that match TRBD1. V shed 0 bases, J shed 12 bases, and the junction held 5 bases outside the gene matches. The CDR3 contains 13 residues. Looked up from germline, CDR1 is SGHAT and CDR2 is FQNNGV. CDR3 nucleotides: TGTGCCAGCAGCTTAGATCGGAACAGGGGGCAGTTCTTC. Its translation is CASSLDRNRGQFF.

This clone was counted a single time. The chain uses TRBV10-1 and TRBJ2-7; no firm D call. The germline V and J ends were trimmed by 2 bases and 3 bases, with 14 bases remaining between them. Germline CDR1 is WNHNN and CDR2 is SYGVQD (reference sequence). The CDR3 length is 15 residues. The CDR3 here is CASSEAYRVYYEQYF. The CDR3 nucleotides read TGCGCCAGCAGTGAGGCGTATAGGGTATACTACGAGCAGTACTTC.

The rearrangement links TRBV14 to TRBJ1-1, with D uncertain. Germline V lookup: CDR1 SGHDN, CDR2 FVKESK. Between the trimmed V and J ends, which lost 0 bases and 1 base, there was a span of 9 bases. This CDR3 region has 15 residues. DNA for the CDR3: TGTGCCAGCAGCCAAGAACACGGGCCGAACACTGAAGCTTTCTTT. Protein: CASSQEHGPNTEAFF.

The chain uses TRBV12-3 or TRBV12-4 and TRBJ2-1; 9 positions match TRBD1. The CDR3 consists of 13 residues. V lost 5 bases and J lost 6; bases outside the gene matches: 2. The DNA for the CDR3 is TGTGCCAGCAGTACAGGGGGCTTCAATGAGCAGTTCTTC. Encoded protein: CASSTGGFNEQFF.

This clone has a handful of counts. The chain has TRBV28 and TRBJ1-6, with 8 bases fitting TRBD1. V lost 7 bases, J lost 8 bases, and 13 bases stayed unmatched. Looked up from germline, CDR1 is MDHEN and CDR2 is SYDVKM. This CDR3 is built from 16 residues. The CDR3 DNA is TGTGCCAGCACCAACTCGACAGGGGTCGATCATTCACCCCTCCACTTT. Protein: CASTNSTGVDHSPLHF.

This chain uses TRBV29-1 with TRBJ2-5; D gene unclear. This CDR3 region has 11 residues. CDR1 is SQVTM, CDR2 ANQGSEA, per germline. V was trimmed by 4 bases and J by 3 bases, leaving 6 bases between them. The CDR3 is CSVGLKETQYF. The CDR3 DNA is TGCAGCGTTGGGCTGAAAGAGACCCAGTACTTC.

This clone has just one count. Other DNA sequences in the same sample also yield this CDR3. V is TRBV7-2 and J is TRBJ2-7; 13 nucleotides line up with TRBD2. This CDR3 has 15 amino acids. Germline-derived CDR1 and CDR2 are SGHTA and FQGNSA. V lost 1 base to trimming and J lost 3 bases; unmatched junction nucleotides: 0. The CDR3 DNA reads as TGTGCCAGCAGCTTAGGGACTAGCGGGAGCTACGAGCAGTACTTC. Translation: CASSLGTSGSYEQYF. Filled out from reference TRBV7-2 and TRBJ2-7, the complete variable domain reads GAGVSQSPSNKVTEKGKDVELRCDPISGHTALYWYRQSLGQGLEFLIYFQGNSAPDKSGLPSDRFSAERTGGSVSTLTIQRTQQEDSAVYLCASSLGTSGSYEQYFGPGTRLTVT.

The CDR3 bases are TGTGCCAGCAGAACCGGGACAGGGGGTTATGAGCAGTTCTTC. This codes for CASRTGTGGYEQFF. The chain links TRBV11-2 to TRBJ2-1, with 11 positions matching TRBD1. The germline V gene encodes CDR1 SGHAT and CDR2 FQNNGV. The CDR3 sequence is 14 residues long. With V trimmed by 6 bases and J by 8 bases, 6 bases remained unmatched.

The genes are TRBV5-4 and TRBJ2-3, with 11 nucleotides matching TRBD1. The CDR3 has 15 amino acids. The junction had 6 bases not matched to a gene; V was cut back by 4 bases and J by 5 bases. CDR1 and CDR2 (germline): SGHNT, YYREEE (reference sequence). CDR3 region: CASSTGQGALDTQYF. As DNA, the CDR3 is TGTGCCAGCAGCACAGGACAGGGGGCGTTAGATACGCAGTATTTT.

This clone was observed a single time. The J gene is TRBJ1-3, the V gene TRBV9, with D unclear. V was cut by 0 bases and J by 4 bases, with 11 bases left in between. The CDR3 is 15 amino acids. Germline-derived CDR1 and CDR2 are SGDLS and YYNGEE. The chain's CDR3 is CASSVAQGGGNTIYF. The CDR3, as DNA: TGTGCCAGCAGCGTAGCTCAAGGAGGGGGAAACACCATATATTTT.

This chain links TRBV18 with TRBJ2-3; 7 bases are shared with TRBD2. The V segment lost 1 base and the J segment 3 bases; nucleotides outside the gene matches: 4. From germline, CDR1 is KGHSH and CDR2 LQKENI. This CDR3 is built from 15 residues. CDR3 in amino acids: CASSPREGETDTQYF. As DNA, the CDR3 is TGTGCCAGCTCACCACGGGAGGGCGAGACAGATACGCAGTATTTT.

The CDR3 reads CASSQRGSNTGELFF. For the CDR3, the DNA is TGTGCCAGCTCACAACGGGGGTCGAACACCGGGGAGCTGTTTTTT. The chain recombines TRBV18 with TRBJ2-2, with D possibly TRBD2 on 6 matching bases. V was clipped by 4 bases and J by 0 bases, with 9 bases between them. In germline, CDR1 is KGHSH, CDR2 LQKENI. The CDR3 runs to 15 residues.

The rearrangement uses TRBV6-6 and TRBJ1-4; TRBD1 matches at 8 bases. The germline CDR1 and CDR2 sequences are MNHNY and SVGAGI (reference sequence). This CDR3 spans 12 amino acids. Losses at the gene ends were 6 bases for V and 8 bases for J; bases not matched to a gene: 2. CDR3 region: CASSDRGEKLFF. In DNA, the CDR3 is TGTGCCAGCAGCGACAGGGGAGAAAAACTGTTTTTT.

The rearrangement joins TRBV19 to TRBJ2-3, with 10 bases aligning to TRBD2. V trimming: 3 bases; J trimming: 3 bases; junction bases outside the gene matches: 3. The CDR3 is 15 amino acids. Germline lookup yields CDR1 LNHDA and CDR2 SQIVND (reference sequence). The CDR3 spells CASSIPSGRTDTQYF. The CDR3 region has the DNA TGTGCCAGTAGTATCCCTAGCGGGAGAACAGATACGCAGTATTTT.

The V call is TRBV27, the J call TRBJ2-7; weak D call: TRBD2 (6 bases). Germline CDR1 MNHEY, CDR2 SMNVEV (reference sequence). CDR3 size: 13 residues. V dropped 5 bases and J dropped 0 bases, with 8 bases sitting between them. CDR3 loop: CASSIGSSYEQYF. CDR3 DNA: TGTGCCAGCAGTATCGGGAGCTCCTACGAGCAGTACTTC.

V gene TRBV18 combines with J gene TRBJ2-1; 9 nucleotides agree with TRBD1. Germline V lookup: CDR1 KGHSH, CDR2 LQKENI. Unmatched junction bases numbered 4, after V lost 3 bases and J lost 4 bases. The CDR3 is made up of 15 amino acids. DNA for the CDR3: TGTGCCAGCTCACCCCGACAGGGGGGTTACAATGAGCAGTTCTTC. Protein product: CASSPRQGGYNEQFF. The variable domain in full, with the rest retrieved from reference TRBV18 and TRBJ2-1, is NAGVMQNPRHLVRRRGQEARLRCSPMKGHSHVYWYRQLPEEGLKFMVYLQKENIIDESGMPKERFSAEFPKEGPSILRIQQVVRGDSAAYFCASSPRQGGYNEQFFGPGTRLTVL.

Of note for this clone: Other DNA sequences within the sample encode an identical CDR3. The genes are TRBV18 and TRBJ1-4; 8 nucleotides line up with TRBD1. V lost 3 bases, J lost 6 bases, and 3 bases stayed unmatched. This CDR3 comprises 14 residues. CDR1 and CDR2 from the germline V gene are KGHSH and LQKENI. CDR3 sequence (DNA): TGTGCCAGCTCACCGCAGGGGGCCGATGAAAAACTGTTTTTT. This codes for CASSPQGADEKLFF.

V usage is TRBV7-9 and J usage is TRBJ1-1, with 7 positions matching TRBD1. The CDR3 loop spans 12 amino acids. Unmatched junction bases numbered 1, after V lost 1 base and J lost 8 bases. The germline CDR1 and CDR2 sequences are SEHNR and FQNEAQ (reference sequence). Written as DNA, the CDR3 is TGTGCCAGCAGCTTAGGGGGACAGGAAGCTTTCTTT. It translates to CASSLGGQEAFF. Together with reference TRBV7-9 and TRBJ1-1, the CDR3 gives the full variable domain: DTGVSQNPRHKITKRGQNVTFRCDPISEHNRLYWYRQTLGQGPEFLTYFQNEAQLEKSRLLSDRFSAERPKGSFSTLEIQRTEQGDSAMYLCASSLGGQEAFFGQGTRLTVV.